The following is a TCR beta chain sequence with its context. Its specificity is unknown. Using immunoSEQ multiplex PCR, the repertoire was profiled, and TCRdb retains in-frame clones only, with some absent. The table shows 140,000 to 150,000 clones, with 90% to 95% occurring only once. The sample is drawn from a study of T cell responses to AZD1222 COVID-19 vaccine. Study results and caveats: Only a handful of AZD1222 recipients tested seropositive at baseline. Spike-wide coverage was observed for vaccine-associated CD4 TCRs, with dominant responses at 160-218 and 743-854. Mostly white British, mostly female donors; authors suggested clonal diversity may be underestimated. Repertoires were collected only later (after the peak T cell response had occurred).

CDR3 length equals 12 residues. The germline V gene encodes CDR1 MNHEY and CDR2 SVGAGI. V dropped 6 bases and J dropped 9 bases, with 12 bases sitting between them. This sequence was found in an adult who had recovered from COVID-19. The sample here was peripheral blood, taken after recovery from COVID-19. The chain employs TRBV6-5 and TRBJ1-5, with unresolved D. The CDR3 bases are TGTGCCAGCAGGGGGTCCGCGGGGCCCCAGCATTTT. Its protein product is CASRGSAGPQHF.